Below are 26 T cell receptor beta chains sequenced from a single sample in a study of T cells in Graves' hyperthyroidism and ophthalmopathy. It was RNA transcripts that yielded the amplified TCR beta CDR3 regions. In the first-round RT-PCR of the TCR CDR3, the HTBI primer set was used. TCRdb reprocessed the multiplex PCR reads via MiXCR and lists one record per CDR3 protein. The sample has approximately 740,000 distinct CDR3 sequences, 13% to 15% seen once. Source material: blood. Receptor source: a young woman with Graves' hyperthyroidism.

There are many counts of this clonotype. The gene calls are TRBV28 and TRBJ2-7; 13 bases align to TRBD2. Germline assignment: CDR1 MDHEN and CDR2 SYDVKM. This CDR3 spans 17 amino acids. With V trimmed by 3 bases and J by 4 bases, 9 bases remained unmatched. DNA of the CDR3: TGTGCCAGCAGTTTTGGGGGACTAGCGGGAAATAATTACGAGCAGTACTTC. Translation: CASSFGGLAGNNYEQYF.

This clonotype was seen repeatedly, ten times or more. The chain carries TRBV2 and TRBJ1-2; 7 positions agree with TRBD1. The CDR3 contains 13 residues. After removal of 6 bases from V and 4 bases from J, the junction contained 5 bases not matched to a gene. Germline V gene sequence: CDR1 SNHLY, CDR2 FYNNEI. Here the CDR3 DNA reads TGTGCCAGCAGACACGGGACAGCCTATGGCTACACCTTC. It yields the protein CASRHGTAYGYTF.

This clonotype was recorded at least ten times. The CDR3 loop reads CAISESTGIGYEQYF. CDR3 coding DNA: TGTGCCATCAGTGAGTCGACGGGAATTGGCTACGAGCAGTACTTC. The rearrangement uses TRBV10-3 and TRBJ2-7, with D possibly being TRBD2 (5 bases). The CDR3 spans 15 residues. Per germline, CDR1 ENHRY and CDR2 SYGVKD. V lost 0 bases and J lost 3, with 12 bases in between.

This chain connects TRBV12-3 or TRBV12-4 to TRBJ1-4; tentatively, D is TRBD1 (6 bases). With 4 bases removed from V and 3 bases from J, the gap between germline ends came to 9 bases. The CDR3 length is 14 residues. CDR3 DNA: TGTGCCAGCAGTTGGGACAAATCTAATGAAAAACTGTTTTTT. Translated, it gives CASSWDKSNEKLFF.

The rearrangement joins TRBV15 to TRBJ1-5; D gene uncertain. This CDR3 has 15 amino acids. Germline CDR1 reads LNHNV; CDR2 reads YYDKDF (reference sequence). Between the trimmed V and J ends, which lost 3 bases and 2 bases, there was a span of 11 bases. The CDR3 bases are TGTGCCACCAGCAGCGCGGGGTTCGGCAATCAGCCCCAGCATTTT. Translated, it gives CATSSAGFGNQPQHF.

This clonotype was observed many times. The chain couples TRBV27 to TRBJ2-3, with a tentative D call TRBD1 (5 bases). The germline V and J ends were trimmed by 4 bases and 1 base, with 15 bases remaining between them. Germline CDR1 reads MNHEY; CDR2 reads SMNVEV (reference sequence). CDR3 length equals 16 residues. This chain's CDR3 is CASSSALGAGTDTQYF. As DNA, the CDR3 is TGTGCCAGCAGTTCGGCGCTTGGGGCTGGCACAGATACGCAGTATTTT.

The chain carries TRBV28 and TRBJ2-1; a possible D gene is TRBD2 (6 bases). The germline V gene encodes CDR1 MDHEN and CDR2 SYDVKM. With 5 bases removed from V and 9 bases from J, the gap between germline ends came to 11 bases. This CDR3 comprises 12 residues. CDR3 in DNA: TGTGCCAGCAGTAAAGCGGGTATTGAGCAGTTCTTC. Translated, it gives CASSKAGIEQFF.

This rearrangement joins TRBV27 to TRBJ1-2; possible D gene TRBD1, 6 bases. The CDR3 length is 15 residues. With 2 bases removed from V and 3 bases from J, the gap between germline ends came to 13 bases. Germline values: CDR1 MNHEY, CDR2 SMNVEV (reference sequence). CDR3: CASSLDSGADYGYTF. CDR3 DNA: TGTGCCAGCAGTTTAGATTCAGGGGCCGACTATGGCTACACCTTC.

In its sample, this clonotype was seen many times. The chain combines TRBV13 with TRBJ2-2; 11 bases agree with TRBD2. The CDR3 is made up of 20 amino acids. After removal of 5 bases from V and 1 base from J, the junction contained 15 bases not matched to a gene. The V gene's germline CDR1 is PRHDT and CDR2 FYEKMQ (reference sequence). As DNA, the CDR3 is TGTGCCAGCAGCCGAGGACAGCCTCCCGGGACTAGCGGGAACACCGGGGAGCTGTTTTTT. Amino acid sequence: CASSRGQPPGTSGNTGELFF. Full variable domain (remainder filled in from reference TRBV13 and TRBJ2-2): AAGVIQSPRHLIKEKRETATLKCYPIPRHDTVYWYQQGPGQDPQFLISFYEKMQSDKGSIPDRFSAQQFSDYHSELNMSSLELGDSALYFCASSRGQPPGTSGNTGELFFGEGSRLTVL.

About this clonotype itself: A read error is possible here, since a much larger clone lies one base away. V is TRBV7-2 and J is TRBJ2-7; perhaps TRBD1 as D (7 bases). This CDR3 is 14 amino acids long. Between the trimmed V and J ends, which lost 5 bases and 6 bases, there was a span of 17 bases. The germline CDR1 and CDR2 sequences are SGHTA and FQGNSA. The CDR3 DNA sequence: TGTGCCAGCAGCCGAGGAGGGGGCCCCCTCGAGCAGTACTTC. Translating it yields CASSRGGGPLEQYF.

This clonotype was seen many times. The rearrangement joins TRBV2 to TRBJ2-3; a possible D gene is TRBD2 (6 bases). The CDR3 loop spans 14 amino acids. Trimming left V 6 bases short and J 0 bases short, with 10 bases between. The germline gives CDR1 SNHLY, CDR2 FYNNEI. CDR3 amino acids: CASRSGTSTDTQYF. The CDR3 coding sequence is TGTGCCAGCAGGTCCGGGACTAGCACAGATACGCAGTATTTT.

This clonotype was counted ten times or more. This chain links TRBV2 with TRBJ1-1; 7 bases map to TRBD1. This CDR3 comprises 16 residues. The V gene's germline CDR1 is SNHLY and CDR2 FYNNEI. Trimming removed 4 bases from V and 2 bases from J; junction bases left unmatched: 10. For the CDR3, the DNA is TGTGCCAGCAGTGGACCACCGGGACAGCCAAACACTGAAGCTTTCTTT. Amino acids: CASSGPPGQPNTEAFF.

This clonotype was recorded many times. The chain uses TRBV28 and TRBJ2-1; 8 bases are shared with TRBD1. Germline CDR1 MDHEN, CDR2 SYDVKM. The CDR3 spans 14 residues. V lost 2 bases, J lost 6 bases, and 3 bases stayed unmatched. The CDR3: CASSLGRGLNEQFF. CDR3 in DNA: TGTGCCAGCAGTTTAGGCAGGGGGCTCAATGAGCAGTTCTTC.

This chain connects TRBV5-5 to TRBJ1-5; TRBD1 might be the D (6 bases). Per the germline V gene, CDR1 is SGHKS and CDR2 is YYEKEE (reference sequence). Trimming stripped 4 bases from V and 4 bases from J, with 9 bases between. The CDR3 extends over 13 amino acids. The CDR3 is CASSQTGNQPQHF. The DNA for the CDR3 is TGTGCCAGCAGCCAAACAGGGAATCAGCCCCAGCATTTT.

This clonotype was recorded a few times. Here the CDR3 DNA reads TGTGCCAGCAGACAGCAGGGCCCCATGAACACTGAAGCTTTCTTT. This codes for CASRQQGPMNTEAFF. The V call is TRBV25-1, the J call TRBJ1-1; D might be TRBD1 (5 bases). Germline-derived CDR1 and CDR2 are MGHDK and SYGVNS. The length of the CDR3 is 15 residues. The V and J ends lost 6 bases and 0 bases respectively, with 14 bases between them.

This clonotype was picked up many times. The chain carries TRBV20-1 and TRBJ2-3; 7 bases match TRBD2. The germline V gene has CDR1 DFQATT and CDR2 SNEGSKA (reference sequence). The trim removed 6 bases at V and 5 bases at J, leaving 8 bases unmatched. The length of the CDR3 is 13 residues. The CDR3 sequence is CSALREELDTQYF. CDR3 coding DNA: TGCAGTGCGCTCCGGGAGGAACTAGATACGCAGTATTTT.

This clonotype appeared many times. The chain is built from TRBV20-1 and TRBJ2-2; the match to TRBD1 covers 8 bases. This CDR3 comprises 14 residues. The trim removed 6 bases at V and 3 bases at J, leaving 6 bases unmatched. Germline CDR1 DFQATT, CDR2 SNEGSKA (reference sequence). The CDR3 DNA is TGCAGTGCCGAGGACAGGGTGGACACCGGGGAGCTGTTTTTT. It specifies CSAEDRVDTGELFF.

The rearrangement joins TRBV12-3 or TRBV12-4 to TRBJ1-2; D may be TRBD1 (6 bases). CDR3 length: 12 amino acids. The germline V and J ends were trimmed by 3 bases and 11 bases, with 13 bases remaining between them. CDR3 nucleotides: TGTGCCAGCAGTTTTTACAGGGAAGTTTACACCTTC. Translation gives CASSFYREVYTF.

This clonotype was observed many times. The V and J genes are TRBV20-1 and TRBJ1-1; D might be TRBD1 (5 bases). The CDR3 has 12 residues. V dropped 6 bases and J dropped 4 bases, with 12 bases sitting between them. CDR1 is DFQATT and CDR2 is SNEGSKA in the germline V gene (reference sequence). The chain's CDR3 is CSALTGVTEAFF. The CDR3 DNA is TGCAGTGCGTTAACAGGAGTCACTGAAGCTTTCTTT.

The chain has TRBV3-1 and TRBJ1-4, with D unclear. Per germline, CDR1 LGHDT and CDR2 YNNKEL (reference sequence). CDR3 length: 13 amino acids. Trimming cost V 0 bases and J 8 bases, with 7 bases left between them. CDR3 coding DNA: TGTGCCAGCAGCCAAGATGAGGCAGAAAAACTGTTTTTT. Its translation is CASSQDEAEKLFF.

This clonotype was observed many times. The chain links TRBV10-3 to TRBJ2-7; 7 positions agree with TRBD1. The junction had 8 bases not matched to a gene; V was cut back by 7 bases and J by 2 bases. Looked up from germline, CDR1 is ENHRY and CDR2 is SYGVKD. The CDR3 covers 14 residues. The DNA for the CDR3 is TGTGCCATCAACGCCGGGACAGACGCCTACGAGCAGTACTTC. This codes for CAINAGTDAYEQYF.

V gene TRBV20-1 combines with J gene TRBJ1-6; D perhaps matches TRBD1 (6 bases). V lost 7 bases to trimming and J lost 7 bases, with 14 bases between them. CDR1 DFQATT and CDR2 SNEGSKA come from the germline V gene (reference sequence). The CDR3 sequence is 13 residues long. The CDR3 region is CSVVRGLNSPLHF. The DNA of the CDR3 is TGCAGTGTCGTTCGGGGGCTGAATTCACCCCTCCACTTT.

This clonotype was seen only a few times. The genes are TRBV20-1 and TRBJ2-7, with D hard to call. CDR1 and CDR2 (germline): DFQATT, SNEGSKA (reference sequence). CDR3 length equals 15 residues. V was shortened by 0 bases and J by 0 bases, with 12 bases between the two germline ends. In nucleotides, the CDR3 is TGCAGTGCTAGAGAGCGGCCTTTTGACTCCTACGAGCAGTACTTC. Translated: CSARERPFDSYEQYF.

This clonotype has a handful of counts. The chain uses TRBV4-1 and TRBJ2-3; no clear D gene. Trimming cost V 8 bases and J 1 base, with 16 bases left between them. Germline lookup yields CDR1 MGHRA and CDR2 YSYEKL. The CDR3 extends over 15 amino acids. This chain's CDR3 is CASASFTAGTDTQYF. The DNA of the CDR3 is TGCGCCAGCGCGTCTTTTACGGCGGGCACAGATACGCAGTATTTT.

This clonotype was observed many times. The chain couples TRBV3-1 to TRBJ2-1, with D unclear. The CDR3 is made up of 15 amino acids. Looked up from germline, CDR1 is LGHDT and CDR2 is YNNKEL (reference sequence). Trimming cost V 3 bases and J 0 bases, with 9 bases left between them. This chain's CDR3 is CASSHRQSSYNEQFF. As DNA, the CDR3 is TGTGCCAGCAGCCATAGGCAAAGCTCCTACAATGAGCAGTTCTTC.

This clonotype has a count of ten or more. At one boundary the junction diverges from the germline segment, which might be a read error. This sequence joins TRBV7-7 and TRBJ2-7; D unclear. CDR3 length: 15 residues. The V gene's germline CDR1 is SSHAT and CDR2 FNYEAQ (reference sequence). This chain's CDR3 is CASSLGPAFSYEQYF. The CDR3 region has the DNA TGTGCTAGCAGCTTAGGCCCGGCATTCTCCTACGAGCAGTACTTC.